This T cell receptor beta chain appears in the sequencing data of a study of shared clonotypes between healthy human individuals. General observations from the study: In having few donors, the study represented limited genetic and exposure-history diversity.

The ends lost 5 bases at V and 8 bases at J; junction bases unmatched: 8. This CDR3 is built from 15 residues. CDR1 and CDR2 (germline): SEHNR, FQNEAQ (reference sequence). CD45RO-negative, CCR7-positively selected cells formed the naive CD8 fraction, excluding terminally differentiated effector memory CD45RA+ cells. As for this clone: Antigen: not known.

Only in-frame clones appear in the TCRdb table, and some are missing; sequencing was by immunoSEQ multiplex PCR. The sample holds millions of clones, more than 85% seen once. The receptor was derived from a man younger than 35 in good health. Some clones in this sample may be carry-over from other donors' samples. The sequenced material came from naive CD8+ T cells from PBMCs. This chain connects TRBV7-9 to TRBJ1-4; 10 positions agree with TRBD1. The CDR3: CASSPGTGAEEKLFF. The CDR3 DNA reads TGTGCCAGCAGCCCAGGGACAGGGGCGGAGGAAAAACTGTTTTTT. The full variable domain, in which reference TRBV7-9 and TRBJ1-4 provide the parts outside the CDR3, is DTGVSQNPRHKITKRGQNVTFRCDPISEHNRLYWYRQTLGQGPEFLTYFQNEAQLEKSRLLSDRFSAERPKGSFSTLEIQRTEQGDSAMYLCASSPGTGAEEKLFFGSGTQLSVL.